Listed below are T cell receptor beta chains from one sample, sequenced in a study of T cells in Graves' hyperthyroidism and ophthalmopathy. TCRdb redid the calling of the multiplex PCR reads with MiXCR, one entry per CDR3 protein. The data hold around 520,000 distinct CDR3 sequences, with about 14% observed a single time. Source material: blood. These receptors originate from a woman aged 40 to 55 with Graves' hyperthyroidism. Both conserved end residues are part of each CDR3. The D gene is left open where the match is weak. Not all rows give a size; the values are once, few, many and, for expanded clones, a class.

j_gene: TRBJ2-5
v_gene: TRBV19
d_gene: .
abundance: .
CDR3nt: TGTGCCAGTAGTGCGAGAGAGACCCAGTACTTC
CDR3aa: CASSARETQYF

j_gene: TRBJ1-1
v_gene: TRBV27
d_gene: .
abundance: many
CDR3nt: TGTGCCAGCAGTTTATTTGACAGCAAGAACACTGAAGCTTTCTTT
CDR3aa: CASSLFDSKNTEAFF

j_gene: TRBJ1-5
v_gene: TRBV28
d_gene: .
abundance: many
CDR3nt: TGTGCCAGCAGTTTAGGAGGGAGCTATAGCAATCAGCCCCAGCATTTT
CDR3aa: CASSLGGSYSNQPQHF

j_gene: TRBJ2-1
v_gene: TRBV29-1
d_gene: .
abundance: .
CDR3nt: TGCAGCGTTGAAGGCCTCTACAATGAGCAGTTCTTC
CDR3aa: CSVEGLYNEQFF

j_gene: TRBJ2-3
v_gene: TRBV2
d_gene: .
abundance: many
CDR3nt: TGTGCCAGCAGTGTCCCCCCGGGGCGGGATACGCAGTATTTT
CDR3aa: CASSVPPGRDTQYF

j_gene: TRBJ2-1
v_gene: TRBV28
d_gene: .
abundance: many
CDR3nt: TGTGCCAGCGTTGGAAACAATGAGCAGTTCTTC
CDR3aa: CASVGNNEQFF

j_gene: TRBJ1-1
v_gene: TRBV7-9
d_gene: TRBD1
abundance: .
CDR3nt: TGTGCCAGCAGCTTAGTTCCGTCAGGGGGCACTGAAGCTTTCTTT
CDR3aa: CASSLVPSGGTEAFF

j_gene: TRBJ2-1
v_gene: TRBV7-7
d_gene: TRBD2
abundance: .
CDR3nt: TGTGCTAGCAGCTTCCGAGCGGGAGGGCAGAATGAGCAGTTCTTC
CDR3aa: CASSFRAGGQNEQFF

j_gene: TRBJ2-7
v_gene: TRBV27
d_gene: TRBD2
abundance: many
CDR3nt: TGTGCCAGCAGGGTAGCGGGAGGGCCGGGAACCTACGAGCAGTACTTC
CDR3aa: CASRVAGGPGTYEQYF

j_gene: TRBJ2-1
v_gene: TRBV2
d_gene: TRBD2
abundance: many
CDR3nt: TGTGCCAGCAGAGCCTTAGCGGGAGTAGTATTGTACAATGAGCAGTTCTTC
CDR3aa: CASRALAGVVLYNEQFF

j_gene: TRBJ2-7
v_gene: TRBV20-1
d_gene: .
abundance: many
CDR3nt: TGCAGTGCTAGCTATCAGTTGACCTACGAGCAGTACTTC
CDR3aa: CSASYQLTYEQYF

j_gene: TRBJ1-5
v_gene: TRBV9
d_gene: .
abundance: few
CDR3nt: TGTGCCAGCAGCGCCCTGGGGGGCAATCAGCCCCAGCATTTT
CDR3aa: CASSALGGNQPQHF

j_gene: TRBJ1-3
v_gene: TRBV13
d_gene: .
abundance: few
CDR3nt: TGTGCCAGCAGCGTAGATGCGGGAAACACCATATATTTT
CDR3aa: CASSVDAGNTIYF

j_gene: TRBJ1-1
v_gene: TRBV30
d_gene: .
abundance: many
CDR3nt: TGTGCCTGGTTTATGGGGAACACTGAAGCTTTCTTT
CDR3aa: CAWFMGNTEAFF

j_gene: TRBJ2-4
v_gene: TRBV5-8
d_gene: .
abundance: many
CDR3nt: TGTGCCAGCAGCTTGCGGTCAGAATCCAACATTCAGTACTTC
CDR3aa: CASSLRSESNIQYF

j_gene: TRBJ2-3
v_gene: TRBV11-3
d_gene: .
abundance: many
CDR3nt: TGTGCCAGCAGCCCCGACCGGGGGTACACAGATACGCAGTATTTT
CDR3aa: CASSPDRGYTDTQYF

j_gene: TRBJ2-7
v_gene: TRBV28
d_gene: .
abundance: many
CDR3nt: TGTGCCAGCAGTTCGGGTGTGTGGGGGAGCTCCTACGAGCAGTACTTC
CDR3aa: CASSSGVWGSSYEQYF

j_gene: TRBJ2-1
v_gene: TRBV5-6
d_gene: TRBD1
abundance: many
CDR3nt: TGTGCCAGCAGCGCCACAGGGGATTCAATGGTCAATGAGCAGTTCTTC
CDR3aa: CASSATGDSMVNEQFF

j_gene: TRBJ2-6
v_gene: TRBV24-1
d_gene: .
abundance: many
CDR3nt: TGTGCCACCAGTGACACGGGACACTCTGGGGCCAACGTCCTGACTTTC
CDR3aa: CATSDTGHSGANVLTF

j_gene: TRBJ1-5
v_gene: TRBV5-5
d_gene: .
abundance: once
CDR3nt: TGTGCCAGCAGCTTCGGCCTTGATCAGCCCCAGCATTTT
CDR3aa: CASSFGLDQPQHF

j_gene: TRBJ2-2
v_gene: TRBV12-3/TRBV12-4
d_gene: TRBD2
abundance: many
CDR3nt: TGTGCCAGCAGTGCATGGACTAGCGGTACCGGGGAGCTGTTTTTT
CDR3aa: CASSAWTSGTGELFF

j_gene: TRBJ1-1
v_gene: TRBV10-1
d_gene: TRBD1
abundance: many
CDR3nt: TGCGCCAGCAGTGGGAACCGGGACAGGGTCAATGCTTTCTTT
CDR3aa: CASSGNRDRVNAFF